The 21 T cell receptor beta chains below all came from one sample that was sequenced in a study of vaccination effects on CD4 cells after COVID-19. Their specific antigens are unknown. Method: immunoSEQ multiplex PCR; TCRdb's copy keeps in-frame clones and lacks some. The table has roughly 71,000 clones, about 80% seen once. Sequencing followed a ViraFEST assay step that expanded antigen-specific CD4+ T cells with viral peptide pools. The authors isolated CD4+ T cells after more than eight days of culture. Participants were given two doses of BNT162b2 or mRNA-1273 vaccine. This specimen was CD4+ T cells from PBMCs cultured with HCoV-229E spike peptides, taken after COVID-19 vaccination. The receptor set was obtained from a human donor who received a COVID-19 vaccine.

The V and J genes are TRBV5-8 and TRBJ2-3, with D maybe TRBD2 (6 bases). Germline CDR1 reads SGHTS; CDR2 reads YDEGEE. This CDR3 is built from 15 residues. The V gene lost 2 bases and the J gene lost 1 base, with 11 bases spanning the gap. CDR3 residues: CASSLLGLGTDTQYF. For the CDR3, the DNA is TGTGCCAGCAGCTTATTGGGACTGGGCACAGATACGCAGTATTTT.

CDR3 in amino acids: CASSWGSGGVKAGNTIYF. CDR3 sequence (DNA): TGCGCCAGCAGCTGGGGGTCCGGGGGCGTTAAGGCTGGAAACACCATATATTTT. The chain is built from TRBV5-1 and TRBJ1-3, with D maybe TRBD1 (6 bases). Germline CDR1 SGHRS, CDR2 YFSETQ. V was clipped by 3 bases and J by 2 bases, with 21 bases between them. This CDR3 contains 18 residues.

In its sample, this clone was seen a few times. This chain joins TRBV9 and TRBJ1-6; unclear D gene. The CDR3 loop spans 16 amino acids. CDR1 is SGDLS and CDR2 is YYNGEE in the germline V gene. V lost 0 bases and J lost 0, with 7 bases in between. CDR3 sequence: CASSVGGSSYNSPLHF. CDR3 coding DNA: TGTGCCAGCAGCGTAGGCGGCAGCTCCTATAATTCACCCCTCCACTTT. The full variable domain, in which reference TRBV9 and TRBJ1-6 provide the parts outside the CDR3, is DSGVTQTPKHLITATGQRVTLRCSPRSGDLSVYWYQQSLDQGLQFLIQYYNGEERAKGNILERFSAQQFPDLHSELNLSSLELGDSALYFCASSVGGSSYNSPLHFGNGTRLTVT.

V gene TRBV5-1 combines with J gene TRBJ2-5; TRBD2 is a possible D gene (6 bases). The CDR3 spans 15 residues. Per the germline V gene, CDR1 is SGHRS and CDR2 is YFSETQ. V was pared by 0 bases and J by 5 bases, with 14 bases between. CDR3 sequence (DNA): TGCGCCAGCAGCTTGGGGGACGGGGGAGACGAGACCCAGTACTTC. This sequence encodes CASSLGDGGDETQYF.

V gene TRBV6-5 combines with J gene TRBJ1-2, with a tentative D call TRBD1 (5 bases). V dropped 6 bases and J dropped 0 bases, with 14 bases sitting between them. CDR3 length: 15 amino acids. Germline V gives CDR1 MNHEY, CDR2 SVGAGI. This CDR3 reads CASSGTGPANYGYTF. As DNA, the CDR3 is TGTGCCAGCAGCGGCACAGGCCCAGCTAACTATGGCTACACCTTC.

The rearrangement links TRBV27 to TRBJ1-5; D possibly corresponds to TRBD1 (6 bases). Trimming cost V 5 bases and J 7 bases, with 15 bases left between them. Germline V lookup: CDR1 MNHEY, CDR2 SMNVEV (reference sequence). This CDR3 is 14 amino acids long. The DNA for the CDR3 is TGTGCCAGCAGTATTAATACAGGGAACCAGCCCCAGCATTTT. Its protein product is CASSINTGNQPQHF.

The gene calls are TRBV5-4 and TRBJ2-2; a weak D match, TRBD2 (6 bases). Germline CDR1 SGHNT, CDR2 YYREEE (reference sequence). Deletions cut 4 bases from V and 4 bases from J, with 11 bases between. The CDR3 runs to 14 residues. The CDR3, as DNA: TGTGCCAGCAGCGGGGGGTCGGGCACCGGGGAGCTGTTTTTT. Translating it yields CASSGGSGTGELFF.

V and J are TRBV5-1 and TRBJ1-6; a possible D gene is TRBD1 (5 bases). Trimming took off 0 bases at V and 10 bases at J, with 17 bases between the two ends. The V gene's germline CDR1 is SGHRS and CDR2 YFSETQ. The CDR3 is made up of 16 amino acids. The CDR3 DNA reads as TGCGCCAGCAGCTTGGATGTCGGCAGGGTGGACTCACCCCTCCACTTT. This codes for CASSLDVGRVDSPLHF.

The gene calls are TRBV3-1 (or the pseudogene TRBV3-2) and TRBJ1-2; 8 bases match TRBD1. The CDR3 covers 13 residues. V lost 3 bases, J lost 8 bases, and 5 bases stayed unmatched. Germline assignment: CDR1 LGHDT and CDR2 YNNKEL (reference sequence). CDR3 bases: TGTGCCAGCAGCCATTTACAGGGGGAGGGCTACACCTTC. It encodes CASSHLQGEGYTF.

The chain uses TRBV3-1 (or the pseudogene TRBV3-2) and TRBJ1-2; D perhaps matches TRBD1 (6 bases). The V gene's germline CDR1 is LGHDT and CDR2 YNNKEL (reference sequence). The CDR3 covers 16 residues. Trimming took 4 bases from V and 8 from J, leaving 23 bases between them. CDR3 in DNA: TGTGCCAGCAGCCCGTACCACGACAGGCGACTTGGAGGCTACACCTTC. It codes for CASSPYHDRRLGGYTF.

The V gene is TRBV27, the J gene TRBJ1-6, with D unresolved. Germline loops: CDR1 MNHEY, CDR2 SMNVEV (reference sequence). CDR3 length: 16 residues. V was trimmed by 2 bases and J by 10 bases, leaving 18 bases between them. CDR3 coding DNA: TGTGCCAGCAGTTTAATCCAGGCAGGCGCACCATCACCCCTCCACTTT. This encodes CASSLIQAGAPSPLHF.

The chain links TRBV25-1 to TRBJ2-3; D uncertain. Germline lookup yields CDR1 MGHDK and CDR2 SYGVNS. V dropped 3 bases and J dropped 3 bases, with 7 bases sitting between them. The CDR3 loop spans 13 amino acids. CDR3 DNA sequence: TGTGCCAGCAGTGATAGCAGGACAGATACGCAGTATTTT. It translates to CASSDSRTDTQYF.

This chain uses TRBV24-1 with TRBJ2-5, with 7 bases matching TRBD2. CDR1 is KGHDR and CDR2 is SFDVKD in the germline V gene. The V segment lost 9 bases and the J segment 5 bases; nucleotides outside the gene matches: 5. CDR3 length equals 12 residues. Written as DNA, the CDR3 is TGTGCCACCGGGGGGGGTGAGGAGACCCAGTACTTC. Translated: CATGGGEETQYF.

The chain is built from TRBV6-5 and TRBJ1-1; the D gene is possibly TRBD1 (5 bases). The CDR3 has 13 residues. Per the germline V gene, CDR1 is MNHEY and CDR2 is SVGAGI. V was pared by 6 bases and J by 1 base, with 9 bases between. The CDR3 nucleotides read TGTGCCAGCAGGCGAACAGGGAACACTGAAGCTTTCTTT. Encoded protein: CASRRTGNTEAFF.

The chain has TRBV4-3 and TRBJ2-1, with D unresolved. The V end was cut by 0 bases, the J end by 4 bases, with 10 bases between. CDR1 LGHNA and CDR2 YSLEER come from the germline V gene. The CDR3 loop spans 15 amino acids. CDR3 residues: CASSQEKLGYNEQFF. The CDR3 nucleotides are TGCGCCAGCAGCCAAGAGAAGCTAGGTTACAATGAGCAGTTCTTC.

V and J are TRBV5-4 and TRBJ2-5, with TRBD1 as a possible D gene (5 bases). Per the germline V gene, CDR1 is SGHNT and CDR2 is YYREEE (reference sequence). V was cut by 4 bases and J by 2 bases, with 12 bases left in between. This CDR3 is 14 amino acids long. CDR3 sequence reads: CASSPVGQQETQYF. Written as DNA, the CDR3 is TGTGCCAGCAGCCCCGTAGGACAACAAGAGACCCAGTACTTC. Filled out from reference TRBV5-4 and TRBJ2-5, the complete variable domain reads ETGVTQSPTHLIKTRGQQVTLRCSSQSGHNTVSWYQQALGQGPQFIFQYYREEENGRGNFPPRFSGLQFPNYSSELNVNALELDDSALYLCASSPVGQQETQYFGPGTRLLVL.

This chain links TRBV15 with TRBJ2-1, with 10 bases that match TRBD2. Germline V gene lookup returns CDR1 LNHNV and CDR2 YYDKDF (reference sequence). The CDR3 consists of 18 residues. Trimming removed 5 bases from V and 0 bases from J; junction bases left unmatched: 10. The CDR3 DNA sequence: TGTGCCACCAGCCCCTCCCCTCTAGCGGGGGTCTCCTACAATGAGCAGTTCTTC. Translating gives CATSPSPLAGVSYNEQFF. Full variable domain (missing parts from reference TRBV15 and TRBJ2-1): DAMVIQNPRYQVTQFGKPVTLSCSQTLNHNVMYWYQQKSSQAPKLLFHYYDKDFNNEADTPDNFQSRRPNTSFCFLDIRSPGLGDTAMYLCATSPSPLAGVSYNEQFFGPGTRLTVL.

This clone was seen a single time. The rearrangement uses TRBV28 and TRBJ1-1; the D gene is possibly TRBD1 (5 bases). V gave up 2 bases and J gave up 5 bases, with 15 bases separating them. The CDR3 is made up of 15 amino acids. CDR1 and CDR2 from the germline V gene are MDHEN and SYDVKM. CDR3 DNA sequence: TGTGCCAGCAGTTTACCCGGCCAGGGTGGAACTGAAGCTTTCTTT. This translates into CASSLPGQGGTEAFF. Full variable domain (outside the CDR3, taken from reference TRBV28 and TRBJ1-1): DVKVTQSSRYLVKRTGEKVFLECVQDMDHENMFWYRQDPGLGLRLIYFSYDVKMKEKGDIPEGYSVSREKKERFSLILESASTNQTSMYLCASSLPGQGGTEAFFGQGTRLTVV.

The chain uses TRBV6-5 and TRBJ2-3; D may be TRBD1 (6 bases). Germline-derived CDR1 and CDR2 are MNHEY and SVGAGI. This CDR3 has 14 amino acids. Trimming pared 6 bases from V and 5 bases from J, leaving 15 bases between. Here the CDR3 reads CASRDDGTRDTQYF. The CDR3 DNA reads as TGTGCCAGCAGGGACGACGGGACAAGAGATACGCAGTATTTT.

The V gene is TRBV2, the J gene TRBJ2-4; D call uncertain. Germline V CDR1 and CDR2: SNHLY, FYNNEI. The CDR3 is 16 amino acids. V lost 2 bases, J lost 0 bases, and 11 bases lay in between. The CDR3 loop reads CASSEMKTLAKNIQYF. DNA for the CDR3: TGTGCCAGCAGTGAAATGAAGACTTTAGCCAAAAACATTCAGTACTTC.

Concerning this clone: The same CDR3 arises from other DNA sequences in this sample as well. The gene calls are TRBV5-1 and TRBJ2-5; D not resolved. Germline assignment: CDR1 SGHRS and CDR2 YFSETQ. The CDR3 is made up of 11 amino acids. Trimming removed 4 bases at V and 2 bases at J, with 3 bases between. In DNA form, the CDR3 reads TGCGCCAGCAGCATACAAGAGACCCAGTACTTC. Amino acids: CASSIQETQYF.